The 9 T cell receptor beta chains presented below share a single source sample, sequenced in a study of T cells expressing NK-cell markers. TCRdb reworked the 5' RACE reads into one entry per CDR3 protein, no DNA. The sample holds a few hundred thousand distinct CDR3 sequences. Sequenced: blood T cells: a sorted CD56 or NKG2C T cell subset, CD4+ or CD8+ T cells, or bulk PBMC T cells (not recorded which). These receptors originate from a man between 18 and 35 years old in good health.

The J gene is TRBJ1-2, the V gene TRBV9; TCRdb reports TRBD1, a call that lacks DNA to check it against. Germline V gene sequence: CDR1 SGDLS, CDR2 YYNGEE. The length of the CDR3 is 14 residues. CDR3: CASSRRTGKDGYTF.

The chain uses TRBV9 and TRBJ2-3; TCRdb calls TRBD2, which cannot be checked without DNA. Germline CDR1 reads SGDLS; CDR2 reads YYNGEE. The CDR3 covers 17 residues. CDR3 in amino acids: CASSTGGTSGLPDTQYF.

The rearrangement links TRBV29-1 to TRBJ1-2. Germline CDR1 SQVTM, CDR2 ANQGSEA. The CDR3 runs to 13 residues. CDR3 amino acids: CSARSAANYGYTF.

The CDR3 sequence: CASSHSGIYNEQFF. The chain is built from TRBV18 and TRBJ2-1; TCRdb names TRBD2, which stays unverified in the absence of DNA. This CDR3 is built from 14 residues. CDR1 is KGHSH, CDR2 LQKENI, per germline.

V and J are TRBV15 and TRBJ2-7; the D call of TRBD2 rests on TCRdb alone, since no DNA is present to check it. This CDR3 has 16 amino acids. The germline CDR1 and CDR2 sequences are LNHNV and YYDKDF (reference sequence). The CDR3 region is CATSRVVASGSYEQYF.

The CDR3 loop reads CSAKTSGSTVSNEQFF. The J gene is TRBJ2-1, the V gene TRBV20-1; TCRdb's D call, TRBD2, is unchecked because there is no DNA. This CDR3 is 16 amino acids long. The germline V gene encodes CDR1 DFQATT and CDR2 SNEGSKA (reference sequence).

The rearrangement links TRBV5-1 to TRBJ2-3; without DNA, the TCRdb call of TRBD2 cannot be checked. Germline CDR1 is SGHRS and CDR2 is YFSETQ. The CDR3 length is 17 residues. CDR3 region: CASSPRLAGGRWDTQYF.

The V gene is TRBV3-1, the J gene TRBJ2-7; without DNA, the TCRdb call of TRBD1 cannot be checked. Per germline, CDR1 LGHDT and CDR2 YNNKEL (reference sequence). The CDR3 extends over 11 amino acids. The CDR3 protein is CASSHRDEQYF.

The gene calls are TRBV3-1 and TRBJ2-2; as DNA is missing, the TRBD1 call by TCRdb cannot be tested. Germline-derived CDR1 and CDR2 are LGHDT and YNNKEL (reference sequence). This CDR3 has 13 amino acids. The CDR3 loop is CASKDRGRGELFF.